This TCR beta chain was obtained from a study of blood T cell repertoires in COVID-19. The CDR3 contains 15 residues. From germline, CDR1 is LGHDT and CDR2 YNNKEL (reference sequence). V shed 3 bases, J shed 4 bases, and the junction held 9 bases outside the gene matches. Assay: immunoSEQ multiplex PCR; the TCRdb copy retains only in-frame clones and omits some. The repertoire includes roughly 70,000 clones, about four fifths of them detected once, and around 9.6% sits in the top ten. The sample was peripheral blood. The chain joins TRBV3-1 (or the pseudogene TRBV3-2) to TRBJ2-7; 7 bases agree with TRBD2. This receptor was identified in a human donor in a cohort sampled during active COVID-19. As DNA, the CDR3 is TGTGCCAGCAGCCAGCGGGGGAGGGAAAGTTACGAGCAGTACTTC. This encodes CASSQRGRESYEQYF.